The 27 T cell receptor beta chains below all came from one sample that was sequenced in a study of T cell clonotyping in hematopoietic cell transplantation (dated by TCRdb to the early 2020s). Library preparation was by the immunoSEQ multiplex PCR assay. Here the immuneACCESS table is served through TCRdb, limited to in-frame sequences with V and J called. Missing clones are a known gap in these copies; in checked studies unresolved V genes cover under half, and the rest lacks a known reason. The sample records about 36,000 clones, approximately 88% of which are singletons. The ten largest clones capture just under 2% of the sample. Material for sequencing was peripheral blood mononuclear cells. Receptors were obtained from a woman between 40 and 55 years old in good health. Some clones in this sample may be carry-over from other donors' samples.

The rearrangement joins TRBV2 to TRBJ2-7; D is possibly TRBD1 (6 bases). Germline V lookup: CDR1 SNHLY, CDR2 FYNNEI. The ends were cut back, 9 bases at V and 2 bases at J, with 14 bases in the middle. The CDR3 is made up of 13 amino acids. CDR3 sequence: CARGTLRPYEQYF. In DNA form, the CDR3 reads TGTGCCAGAGGGACATTGAGACCCTACGAGCAGTACTTC.

The CDR3 coding sequence is TGTGCCAGTAGTATAACATCCGGGGACAGCTCCGAGCAGTACTTC. Its protein is CASSITSGDSSEQYF. The chain links TRBV19 to TRBJ2-7, with 7 bases identical to TRBD1. Germline-derived CDR1 and CDR2 are LNHDA and SQIVND (reference sequence). V shed 2 bases, J shed 6 bases, and the junction held 10 bases outside the gene matches. CDR3 size: 15 residues.

V usage is TRBV29-1 and J usage is TRBJ1-2, with a tentative D call TRBD1 (5 bases). This CDR3 is 11 amino acids long. Per germline, CDR1 SQVTM and CDR2 ANQGSEA. The V end lost 6 bases, the J end lost 5 bases, and 10 bases lay between the germline ends. CDR3 bases: TGCAGCGTCTCCAAGGGGTATGGCTACACCTTC. This gives the protein CSVSKGYGYTF.

This chain joins TRBV29-1 and TRBJ2-7; D is undetermined. V was trimmed by 1 base and J by 0 bases, leaving 7 bases between them. The length of the CDR3 is 13 residues. CDR1 SQVTM and CDR2 ANQGSEA come from the germline V gene. CDR3 sequence reads: CSVEGQSSYEQYF. CDR3 nucleotides: TGCAGCGTTGAAGGGCAGAGCTCCTACGAGCAGTACTTC.

CDR3 loop: CASTATDTQYF. The CDR3 coding sequence is TGTGCCAGCACTGCCACAGATACGCAGTATTTT. This rearrangement joins TRBV2 to TRBJ2-3; D gene unclear. CDR3 length: 11 amino acids. Germline CDR1 and CDR2: SNHLY and FYNNEI. V gave up 7 bases and J gave up 2 bases, with 4 bases separating them.

The chain recombines TRBV7-2 with TRBJ2-5, with TRBD1 matching over 9 bases. This CDR3 spans 15 amino acids. Per germline, CDR1 SGHTA and CDR2 FQGNSA. The V and J ends lost 5 bases and 4 bases, in that order; junction bases with no gene match: 8. The chain's CDR3 is CASSTPTGGIETQYF. The CDR3 coding sequence is TGTGCCAGCAGCACACCGACAGGGGGGATAGAGACCCAGTACTTC.

This clone came up once. V and J are TRBV5-1 and TRBJ1-2; D perhaps matches TRBD1 (5 bases). Germline assignment: CDR1 SGHRS and CDR2 YFSETQ. The V end lost 4 bases, the J end lost 4 bases, and 14 bases lay between the germline ends. This CDR3 region has 14 residues. The CDR3: CASSPGGGIYGYTF. The DNA of the CDR3 is TGCGCCAGCAGCCCCGGGGGTGGTATCTATGGCTACACCTTC.

This chain connects TRBV23-1 to TRBJ2-2; D is perhaps TRBD1 (6 bases). TRBV23-1 is an ORF for which the function is uncertain. The length of the CDR3 is 17 residues. Trimming took 2 bases from V and 0 from J, leaving 13 bases between them. The CDR3 loop is CASSQSQGTTNTGELFF. The CDR3 DNA reads TGCGCCAGCAGTCAAAGTCAGGGGACCACGAACACCGGGGAGCTGTTTTTT.

The chain carries TRBV19 and TRBJ1-1, with TRBD1 identical over 10 bases. The junction had 5 bases not matched to a gene; V was cut back by 6 bases and J by 1 base. CDR1 and CDR2 (germline): LNHDA, SQIVND (reference sequence). This CDR3 is built from 15 residues. CDR3 DNA: TGTGCCAGTAGGCCGGGACAGGGGCCGAACACTGAAGCTTTCTTT. Protein sequence: CASRPGQGPNTEAFF.

This chain links TRBV5-4 with TRBJ1-5; TRBD1 aligns across 8 bases. The CDR3 covers 15 residues. Germline lookup yields CDR1 SGHNT and CDR2 YYREEE (reference sequence). With V trimmed by 0 bases and J by 7 bases, 6 bases remained unmatched. The CDR3 bases are TGTGCCAGCAGCTTGGGAACAGGGGGACACCAGCCCCAGCATTTT. It translates to CASSLGTGGHQPQHF.

The chain combines TRBV30 with TRBJ1-2, with D possibly TRBD1 on 6 matching bases. There are 13 residues in the CDR3. Germline V CDR1 and CDR2: GTSNPN, SVGIG (reference sequence). V was trimmed by 1 base and J by 2 bases, leaving 8 bases between them. CDR3 residues: CAWSADRNYGYTF. As DNA, the CDR3 is TGTGCCTGGAGTGCGGACAGAAACTATGGCTACACCTTC.

V and J are TRBV10-1 and TRBJ2-7; D may correspond to TRBD1 or TRBD2 (5 bases each). The V end lost 5 bases, the J end lost 5 bases, and 25 bases lay between the germline ends. The CDR3 loop spans 17 amino acids. Germline V CDR1 and CDR2: WNHNN, SYGVQD (reference sequence). The CDR3 reads CASSYGTELLNGDEQYF. The DNA for the CDR3 is TGCGCCAGCAGTTACGGGACGGAATTACTAAATGGGGACGAGCAGTACTTC.

In its sample, this clone was seen a few times. The chain carries TRBV28 and TRBJ1-1; a weak D match, TRBD1 (6 bases). CDR3 length: 14 residues. Trimming removed 6 bases from V and 7 bases from J, with 18 bases in between. The germline CDR1 and CDR2 sequences are MDHEN and SYDVKM. The chain's CDR3 is CASRVSPGGVEAFF. The CDR3 DNA reads TGTGCCAGCAGAGTCTCTCCGGGGGGCGTTGAAGCTTTCTTT.

Written as DNA, the CDR3 is TGTGCCAGCAGCCCCACCCGGCCGGAAAGCACAGATACGCAGTATTTT. Its protein product is CASSPTRPESTDTQYF. The chain couples TRBV28 to TRBJ2-3; unclear D gene. This CDR3 contains 16 residues. Germline assignment: CDR1 MDHEN and CDR2 SYDVKM. V was shortened by 6 bases and J by 0 bases, with 16 bases between the two germline ends.

The V call is TRBV7-2, the J call TRBJ2-2; D unclear. In germline, CDR1 is SGHTA, CDR2 FQGNSA. The CDR3 covers 14 residues. Deletions cut 2 bases from V and 4 bases from J, with 8 bases between. The CDR3 loop reads CASSLWQGTGELFF. The CDR3 DNA reads TGTGCCAGCAGCTTATGGCAAGGCACCGGGGAGCTGTTTTTT.

CDR3 coding DNA: TGTGCCAGCAGCTTAGGCCTGGGACTCTCCTACGAGCAGTACTTC. It yields the protein CASSLGLGLSYEQYF. This chain links TRBV5-6 with TRBJ2-7, with a possible D match to TRBD2 (6 bases). Germline loops: CDR1 SGHDT, CDR2 YYEEEE. V was shortened by 2 bases and J by 0 bases, with 12 bases between the two germline ends. This CDR3 is 15 amino acids long.

The genes are TRBV30 and TRBJ2-2, with 8 bases matching TRBD1. J gave up 1 base and V 5 bases, and 6 bases lay outside the gene matches. CDR1 and CDR2 (germline): GTSNPN, SVGIG (reference sequence). The CDR3 is 15 residues long. CDR3 coding DNA: TGTGCCTGGTCAACGGGACAGGTGAACACCGGGGAGCTGTTTTTT. It yields the protein CAWSTGQVNTGELFF.

V and J are TRBV27 and TRBJ1-1; D is possibly TRBD1 (5 bases). CDR1 and CDR2 (germline): MNHEY, SMNVEV (reference sequence). CDR3 length equals 14 residues. With 2 bases removed from V and 3 bases from J, the gap between germline ends came to 10 bases. The CDR3: CASSLGGSYTEAFF. In nucleotides, the CDR3 is TGTGCCAGCAGTTTAGGGGGGTCCTACACTGAAGCTTTCTTT.

V and J are TRBV28 and TRBJ1-1; no clear D gene. Trimming removed 6 bases at V and 0 bases at J, with 5 bases between. Germline-derived CDR1 and CDR2 are MDHEN and SYDVKM. The CDR3 consists of 12 residues. This chain's CDR3 is CASSGMNTEAFF. CDR3 sequence (DNA): TGTGCCAGCAGCGGCATGAACACTGAAGCTTTCTTT.

The gene calls are TRBV30 and TRBJ2-7, with TRBD1 matching 9 bases. Per the germline V gene, CDR1 is GTSNPN and CDR2 is SVGIG (reference sequence). This CDR3 spans 18 amino acids. With 0 bases clipped from V and 3 bases from J, the junction kept 15 bases outside the gene matches. CDR3 sequence: CAWSVSPIGTGFGYEQYF. Here the CDR3 DNA reads TGTGCCTGGAGTGTATCTCCCATCGGGACAGGGTTTGGCTACGAGCAGTACTTC.

This chain links TRBV20-1 with TRBJ2-3, with TRBD2 matching 7 bases. With V trimmed by 6 bases and J by 5 bases, 2 bases remained unmatched. This CDR3 comprises 11 residues. In germline, CDR1 is DFQATT, CDR2 SNEGSKA (reference sequence). CDR3 in DNA: TGCAGTGCGGAGCGGGGAGATACGCAGTATTTT. Amino acids: CSAERGDTQYF.

Regarding this clone: One end of the junction fails to match germline, which may point to a read error. The chain is built from TRBV7-7 and TRBJ2-7; 7 bases fit TRBD1. Germline lookup yields CDR1 SSHAT and CDR2 FNYEAQ (reference sequence). The CDR3 spans 16 residues. The CDR3 sequence: CASSLGVETGPEEQYF. The CDR3 DNA reads TGTGCTAGCAGCTTAGGGGTAGAGACAGGGCCGGAAGAGCAGTACTTC.

The chain couples TRBV9 to TRBJ1-1; D may be TRBD1 (5 bases). Germline assignment: CDR1 SGDLS and CDR2 YYNGEE. Trimming took off 3 bases at V and 1 base at J, with 13 bases between the two ends. The CDR3 spans 15 residues. As DNA, the CDR3 is TGTGCCAGCAGCGCCAGACAGAACCCGAACACTGAAGCTTTCTTT. Encoded protein: CASSARQNPNTEAFF.

The chain has TRBV5-1 and TRBJ2-3, with D perhaps being TRBD1 or TRBD2 (6 bases each). V was cut by 0 bases and J by 7 bases, with 18 bases left in between. Germline CDR1 and CDR2: SGHRS and YFSETQ. This CDR3 contains 16 residues. The CDR3 nucleotides are TGCGCCAGCAGCTTGGCCGGGGGCCCCCAGATGAATACGCAGTATTTT. Its protein is CASSLAGGPQMNTQYF.

The gene calls are TRBV7-9 and TRBJ2-7; 8 nucleotides align to TRBD1. The CDR3 contains 14 residues. The V gene's germline CDR1 is SEHNR and CDR2 FQNEAQ (reference sequence). J was trimmed by 1 base and V by 5 bases; bases with no gene match: 4. In DNA form, the CDR3 reads TGTGCCAGCAGCCCGGACAGGGTTTCCTACGAGCAGTACTTC. Protein: CASSPDRVSYEQYF.

The chain's CDR3 is CAIRPGTGSEDQPQHF. Here the CDR3 DNA reads TGTGCCATCCGGCCCGGGACAGGGAGTGAGGATCAGCCCCAGCATTTT. V gene TRBV10-3 combines with J gene TRBJ1-5; 9 bases line up with TRBD1. Germline loops: CDR1 ENHRY, CDR2 SYGVKD. CDR3 size: 16 residues. Trimming cost V 8 bases and J 5 bases; bases outside gene matches: 13.

The V and J genes are TRBV28 and TRBJ2-3; TRBD2 might be the D (6 bases). Per germline, CDR1 MDHEN and CDR2 SYDVKM. V was shortened by 4 bases and J by 0 bases, with 11 bases between the two germline ends. The CDR3 sequence is 15 residues long. The CDR3 DNA is TGTGCCAGCAGTTGGGCGGGAAAAAGCACAGATACGCAGTATTTT. It codes for CASSWAGKSTDTQYF.